This TCR beta chain was sequenced in a study of cytomegalovirus exposure and HLA in healthy donors. PCR was performed using 60 Vbeta and 13 Jbeta primers. Profiled with immunoSEQ multiplex PCR; TCRdb holds only in-frame clones, not every one. The sample holds more than 110,000 clones, 60% to 80% seen once. The CDR3 has 14 residues. V was pared by 5 bases and J by 7 bases, with 15 bases between. CDR1 SGHVS and CDR2 FQNEAQ come from the germline V gene. The sequence came from a woman aged 25 to 39 in good health and CMV-seronegative. Sequencing input: PBMCs. V and J are TRBV7-8 and TRBJ1-5; D unresolved. The CDR3 coding sequence is TGTGCCAGCAGCCCCAGGCGGGGATACCAGCCCCAGCATTTT. Protein: CASSPRRGYQPQHF.